Listed below are T cell receptor beta chains from one sample, sequenced in a study of T cells in Graves' hyperthyroidism and ophthalmopathy. TCRdb analysed the multiplex PCR reads with MiXCR anew, one entry per CDR3 protein. The repertoire holds roughly 350,000 distinct CDR3 sequences, with around 13% as singletons. Sample: blood. The receptor source for this set is a woman in her thirties or forties with Graves' ophthalmopathy. Each CDR3 is given with its conserved first and last residue. The order of the fields is CDR3 length, J gene, V gene, clone size, D gene, CDR3 protein, CDR3 DNA. The D gene is left open where the match is weak. Some rows mark clone size as missing; the rest say once, few, many or name a class of expanded clone.

len: 14
j_gene: TRBJ2-2
v_gene: TRBV6-1
abundance: many
d_gene: -
CDR3aa: CASLTAGGTGELFF
CDR3nt: TGTGCCAGCTTGACGGCCGGGGGCACCGGGGAGCTGTTTTTT

len: 16
j_gene: TRBJ1-3
v_gene: TRBV19
abundance: -
d_gene: -
CDR3aa: CASSRGGGVAGNTIYF
CDR3nt: TGTGCCAGTAGTAGGGGGGGGGGAGTCGCTGGAAACACCATATATTTT

len: 16
j_gene: TRBJ2-2
v_gene: TRBV9
abundance: few
d_gene: TRBD2
CDR3aa: CASSLLAGGQTGELFF
CDR3nt: TGTGCCAGCAGCCTACTAGCGGGGGGGCAAACCGGGGAGCTGTTTTTT

len: 17
j_gene: TRBJ2-2
v_gene: TRBV6-2/TRBV6-3
abundance: -
d_gene: TRBD1
CDR3aa: CASADTLPGTGTGELFF
CDR3nt: TGTGCCAGCGCTGACACCTTACCCGGGACAGGGACCGGGGAGCTGTTTTTT

len: 15
j_gene: TRBJ1-2
v_gene: TRBV7-9
abundance: few
d_gene: -
CDR3aa: CASSLSLDGDYGYTF
CDR3nt: TGTGCCAGCAGCTTGTCCCTGGACGGCGACTATGGCTACACCTTC

len: 12
j_gene: TRBJ1-1
v_gene: TRBV20-1
abundance: -
d_gene: -
CDR3aa: CSARPGAIEAFF
CDR3nt: TGCAGTGCTAGACCCGGGGCAATTGAAGCTTTCTTT

len: 15
j_gene: TRBJ1-1
v_gene: TRBV14
abundance: few
d_gene: -
CDR3aa: CASSQVGAAGTEAFF
CDR3nt: TGTGCCAGCAGCCAGGTGGGAGCTGCAGGCACTGAAGCTTTCTTT

len: 14
j_gene: TRBJ2-1
v_gene: TRBV20-1
abundance: many
d_gene: -
CDR3aa: CSARWPDTYNEQFF
CDR3nt: TGCAGTGCTAGATGGCCGGACACCTACAATGAGCAGTTCTTC

len: 13
j_gene: TRBJ2-3
v_gene: TRBV20-1
abundance: once
d_gene: TRBD2
CDR3aa: CSAQSGGADTQYF
CDR3nt: TGCAGTGCTCAGAGCGGGGGGGCAGATACGCAGTATTTT

len: 16
j_gene: TRBJ1-2
v_gene: TRBV27
abundance: -
d_gene: -
CDR3aa: CASSPLGHIANYGYTF
CDR3nt: TGTGCCAGCAGTCCTTTGGGACACATTGCTAACTATGGCTACACCTTC

len: 14
j_gene: TRBJ1-5
v_gene: TRBV12-5
abundance: many
d_gene: -
CDR3aa: CASGVPDRNQPQHF
CDR3nt: TGTGCTAGTGGCGTGCCCGACAGAAATCAGCCCCAGCATTTT

len: 11
j_gene: TRBJ1-2
v_gene: TRBV30
abundance: few
d_gene: -
CDR3aa: CASPGNYGYTF
CDR3nt: TGTGCCTCCCCGGGGAACTATGGCTACACCTTC

len: 16
j_gene: TRBJ1-2
v_gene: TRBV19
abundance: -
d_gene: TRBD1
CDR3aa: CASSDRTRDRVSGYTF
CDR3nt: TGTGCCAGTAGCGATAGAACCCGGGACAGGGTATCTGGCTACACCTTC

len: 14
j_gene: TRBJ2-7
v_gene: TRBV13
abundance: many
d_gene: -
CDR3aa: CASSLGEGGYEQYF
CDR3nt: TGTGCCAGCAGCTTAGGCGAAGGAGGATACGAGCAGTACTTC

len: 14
j_gene: TRBJ2-1
v_gene: TRBV28
abundance: many
d_gene: TRBD1
CDR3aa: CASSLGQGAKEQFF
CDR3nt: TGTGCCAGCAGTTTAGGACAGGGGGCAAAAGAGCAGTTCTTC

len: 16
j_gene: TRBJ2-2
v_gene: TRBV7-9
abundance: many
d_gene: TRBD2
CDR3aa: CASSNRTSGSAGELFF
CDR3nt: TGTGCCAGCAGCAACCGGACTAGCGGGAGTGCAGGGGAGCTGTTTTTT

len: 13
j_gene: TRBJ1-4
v_gene: TRBV20-1
abundance: -
d_gene: -
CDR3aa: CNVGGKGGEKLFF
CDR3nt: TGCAATGTCGGTGGTAAAGGAGGTGAAAAACTGTTTTTT

len: 16
j_gene: TRBJ1-6
v_gene: TRBV2
abundance: many
d_gene: -
CDR3aa: CASSDEVGRINSPLHF
CDR3nt: TGTGCCAGCAGCGATGAAGTAGGCAGGATCAATTCACCCCTCCACTTT

len: 15
j_gene: TRBJ2-1
v_gene: TRBV20-1
abundance: many
d_gene: TRBD2
CDR3aa: CSARDYLKNRGEQFF
CDR3nt: TGCAGTGCGCGGGACTACCTCAAGAACCGGGGGGAGCAGTTCTTC

len: 15
j_gene: TRBJ2-1
v_gene: TRBV7-9
abundance: few
d_gene: TRBD1
CDR3aa: CASSLSGQYYNEQFF
CDR3nt: TGTGCCAGCAGCTTATCGGGACAGTACTACAATGAGCAGTTCTTC

len: 17
j_gene: TRBJ2-2
v_gene: TRBV2
abundance: -
d_gene: TRBD2
CDR3aa: CASRPGLAGGRTGELFF
CDR3nt: TGTGCCAGCAGGCCCGGACTAGCGGGAGGGCGAACCGGGGAGCTGTTTTTT

len: 17
j_gene: TRBJ2-6
v_gene: TRBV12-3/TRBV12-4
abundance: -
d_gene: -
CDR3aa: CASSFGQGMTEANVLTF
CDR3nt: TGTGCCAGCAGTTTTGGGCAGGGGATGACCGAGGCCAACGTCCTGACTTTC

len: 15
j_gene: TRBJ2-7
v_gene: TRBV4-1
abundance: few
d_gene: -
CDR3aa: CASRPEAAKPYEQYF
CDR3nt: TGCGCCAGCCGGCCAGAAGCGGCTAAACCCTACGAGCAGTACTTC

len: 16
j_gene: TRBJ1-1
v_gene: TRBV5-1
abundance: few
d_gene: TRBD1
CDR3aa: CASTKGTGSLNTEAFF
CDR3nt: TGCGCCAGCACCAAGGGGACAGGAAGCTTGAACACTGAAGCTTTCTTT

len: 15
j_gene: TRBJ1-1
v_gene: TRBV20-1
abundance: many
d_gene: -
CDR3aa: CSAERAPGRNTEAFF
CDR3nt: TGCAGTGCTGAACGGGCCCCTGGGCGGAACACTGAAGCTTTCTTT

len: 11
j_gene: TRBJ2-7
v_gene: TRBV6-1
abundance: few
d_gene: -
CDR3aa: CASGEIYEQYF
CDR3nt: TGTGCCAGCGGGGAAATCTACGAGCAGTACTTC

len: 11
j_gene: TRBJ2-7
v_gene: TRBV6-1
abundance: -
d_gene: -
CDR3aa: CASWGVYEQYF
CDR3nt: TGTGCCAGCTGGGGGGTTTACGAGCAGTACTTC

len: 14
j_gene: TRBJ1-2
v_gene: TRBV20-1
abundance: -
d_gene: -
CDR3aa: CSASLGAAYYGYTF
CDR3nt: TGCAGTGCTAGCTTGGGAGCCGCGTACTATGGCTACACCTTC

len: 17
j_gene: TRBJ2-1
v_gene: TRBV7-9
abundance: -
d_gene: -
CDR3aa: CASSPERSTFSYNEQFF
CDR3nt: TGTGCCAGCAGCCCGGAGCGCTCGACCTTCTCCTACAATGAGCAGTTCTTC

len: 13
j_gene: TRBJ2-7
v_gene: TRBV11-2
abundance: many
d_gene: TRBD2
CDR3aa: CASSLVRGGEQYF
CDR3nt: TGTGCCAGCAGCTTAGTCCGCGGGGGAGAGCAGTACTTC

len: 17
j_gene: TRBJ1-1
v_gene: TRBV28
abundance: many
d_gene: -
CDR3aa: CASSFTFRVRANTEAFF
CDR3nt: TGTGCCAGCAGTTTTACTTTCCGGGTGAGGGCGAACACTGAAGCTTTCTTT

len: 16
j_gene: TRBJ1-4
v_gene: TRBV20-1
abundance: few
d_gene: -
CDR3aa: CSAGEAGRHHNEKLFF
CDR3nt: TGCAGTGCTGGGGAAGCAGGGCGCCACCATAATGAAAAACTGTTTTTT

len: 14
j_gene: TRBJ2-3
v_gene: TRBV20-1
abundance: many
d_gene: TRBD2
CDR3aa: CSARSRSGTYEQYF
CDR3nt: TGCAGTGCTAGATCCAGGAGCGGGACGTACGAGCAGTATTTT

len: 15
j_gene: TRBJ1-1
v_gene: TRBV19
abundance: -
d_gene: -
CDR3aa: CASSIVSGFPTEAFF
CDR3nt: TGTGCCAGTAGTATCGTTTCTGGTTTCCCCACTGAAGCTTTCTTT

len: 14
j_gene: TRBJ2-5
v_gene: TRBV6-1
abundance: few
d_gene: -
CDR3aa: CASRRLGYQETQYF
CDR3nt: TGTGCCAGCAGGCGTCTGGGCTACCAGGAGACCCAGTACTTC

len: 15
j_gene: TRBJ1-1
v_gene: TRBV29-1
abundance: many
d_gene: TRBD1
CDR3aa: CSVWGTGPYVLGAFF
CDR3nt: TGCAGCGTTTGGGGGACAGGGCCCTACGTACTGGGAGCTTTCTTT

len: 14
j_gene: TRBJ2-3
v_gene: TRBV12-3/TRBV12-4
abundance: few
d_gene: -
CDR3aa: CASSFNSGADTQYF
CDR3nt: TGTGCCAGCAGCTTCAACTCGGGGGCGGATACGCAGTATTTT